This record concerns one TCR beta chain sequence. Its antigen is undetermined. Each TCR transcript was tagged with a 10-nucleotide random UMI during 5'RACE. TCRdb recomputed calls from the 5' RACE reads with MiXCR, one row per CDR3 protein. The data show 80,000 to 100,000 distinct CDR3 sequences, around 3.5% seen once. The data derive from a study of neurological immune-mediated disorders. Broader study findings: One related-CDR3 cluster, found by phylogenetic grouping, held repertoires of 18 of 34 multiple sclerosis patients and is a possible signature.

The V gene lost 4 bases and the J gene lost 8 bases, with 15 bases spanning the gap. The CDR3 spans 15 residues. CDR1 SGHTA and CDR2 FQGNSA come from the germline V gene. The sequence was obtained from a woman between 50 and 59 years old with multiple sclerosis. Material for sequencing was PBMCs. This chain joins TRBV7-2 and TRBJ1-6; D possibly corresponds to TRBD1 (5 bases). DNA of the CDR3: TGTGCCAGCAGCTGGGCTGGGGGTTCGGATTCACCCCTCCACTTT. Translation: CASSWAGGSDSPLHF. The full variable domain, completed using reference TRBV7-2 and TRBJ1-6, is GAGVSQSPSNKVTEKGKDVELRCDPISGHTALYWYRQSLGQGLEFLIYFQGNSAPDKSGLPSDRFSAERTGGSVSTLTIQRTQQEDSAVYLCASSWAGGSDSPLHFGNGTRLTVT.